Each of the 29 T cell receptor beta chains below was sequenced from the same sample in a study of CD8 T cells in Susac syndrome. Reverse transcription used about 0.45 to 1 ug RNA and random hexamers. TCRdb used MiXCR to reprocess the immunoSEQ multiplex PCR reads, holding one entry per CDR3 protein. In the table there are 140,000 to 150,000 distinct CDR3 sequences, 85% to 95% of which are singletons. Sequenced: CD4+ T cells from PBMCs. These TCRs come from a human donor with multiple sclerosis.

This CDR3 is CSAPPGQGASPLHF. The CDR3 DNA reads as TGCAGTGCGCCTCCGGGACAGGGGGCTTCACCCCTCCACTTT. This rearrangement joins TRBV20-1 to TRBJ1-6, with TRBD1 identical over 12 bases. This CDR3 has 14 amino acids. Trimming at V came to 6 bases and at J to 9 bases, leaving 6 bases not matched to a gene. From germline, CDR1 is DFQATT and CDR2 SNEGSKA (reference sequence).

The chain employs TRBV19 and TRBJ2-4; TRBD1 aligns across 9 bases. V dropped 7 bases and J dropped 4; count of bases not matched to a gene: 5. The germline gives CDR1 LNHDA, CDR2 SQIVND (reference sequence). The CDR3 consists of 14 residues. CDR3 loop: CASKVTGGKNIQYF. As DNA, the CDR3 is TGTGCCAGTAAAGTGACAGGGGGGAAAAACATTCAGTACTTC.

This sequence joins TRBV28 and TRBJ1-5; tentatively, D is TRBD1 (6 bases). This CDR3 is 13 amino acids long. The ends were cut back, 4 bases at V and 10 bases at J, with 14 bases in the middle. Per the germline V gene, CDR1 is MDHEN and CDR2 is SYDVKM. CDR3 sequence: CASSSQGDLPQHF. Here the CDR3 DNA reads TGTGCCAGCAGTTCACAGGGCGACTTACCCCAGCATTTT.

CDR3 nucleotides: TGTGCCAGCAGCACAGATACGCAGTATTTT. It is translated as CASSTDTQYF. The genes are TRBV24-1 and TRBJ2-3; D is unresolved. This CDR3 has 10 amino acids. From germline, CDR1 is KGHDR and CDR2 SFDVKD. Trimming shortened V by 11 bases and J by 0 bases, and 2 bases separated the two germline ends.

This sequence joins TRBV29-1 and TRBJ2-1, with D possibly being TRBD2 (6 bases). The germline V gene has CDR1 SQVTM and CDR2 ANQGSEA. The CDR3 contains 13 residues. Trimming cost V 5 bases and J 8 bases, with 16 bases left between them. The CDR3 DNA reads TGCAGCGTTAACAAGAACCGGGAGCATGAGCAGTTCTTC. Its protein is CSVNKNREHEQFF.

The chain uses TRBV9 and TRBJ2-3; the D gene is possibly TRBD2 (6 bases). V was clipped by 0 bases and J by 2 bases, with 10 bases between them. The CDR3 length is 15 residues. In germline, CDR1 is SGDLS, CDR2 YYNGEE. CDR3 nucleotides: TGTGCCAGCAGCGTAGTCGGGAGCCACACAGATACGCAGTATTTT. It yields the protein CASSVVGSHTDTQYF.

The chain employs TRBV15 and TRBJ2-4; D gene ambiguous. Germline CDR1 is LNHNV and CDR2 is YYDKDF (reference sequence). The CDR3 is made up of 11 amino acids. V lost 6 bases and J lost 8, with 8 bases in between. The CDR3 nucleotides read TGTGCCACCAGGGGTAGGGACATTCAGTACTTC. Translation: CATRGRDIQYF.

The chain recombines TRBV4-3 with TRBJ1-1; D not certain. Trimming left V 1 base short and J 0 bases short, with 9 bases between. The CDR3 spans 15 residues. Germline V gives CDR1 LGHNA, CDR2 YSLEER. The CDR3 coding sequence is TGCGCCAGCAGCCAAGGGCCGGTATTGAACACTGAAGCTTTCTTT. It is translated as CASSQGPVLNTEAFF.

This clonotype appeared a single time. V and J are TRBV9 and TRBJ1-2, with 8 positions matching TRBD1. The V segment lost 0 bases and the J segment 4 bases; nucleotides outside the gene matches: 5. CDR1 is SGDLS and CDR2 is YYNGEE in the germline V gene. CDR3 size: 15 residues. The CDR3: CASSVEDRVGYGYTF. The CDR3 region has the DNA TGTGCCAGCAGCGTAGAGGACAGGGTGGGCTATGGCTACACCTTC.

This chain uses TRBV4-1 with TRBJ2-1; tentative D call: TRBD1 (5 bases). The CDR3 is 15 amino acids. CDR1 MGHRA and CDR2 YSYEKL come from the germline V gene. Trimming took 4 bases from V and 0 from J, leaving 10 bases between them. CDR3 nucleotide sequence: TGCGCCAGCAGCCTTCAGGGTAGCTCCTACAATGAGCAGTTCTTC. Translating it yields CASSLQGSSYNEQFF.

The chain uses TRBV30 and TRBJ1-6, with 9 bases fitting TRBD1. The CDR3 contains 14 residues. V was clipped by 2 bases and J by 10 bases; unmatched bases: 6. Germline CDR1 is GTSNPN and CDR2 is SVGIG (reference sequence). Here the CDR3 DNA reads TGTGCCTGGAGTATGGGACAGGGAAACTCACCCCTCCACTTT. It translates to CAWSMGQGNSPLHF.

The chain employs TRBV4-2 and TRBJ1-1, with TRBD1 matching over 8 bases. The CDR3 length is 13 residues. Germline V gene data show CDR1 as LGHNA and CDR2 as YNFKEQ. The V and J ends lost 3 bases and 6 bases, in that order; junction bases with no gene match: 3. The CDR3 nucleotides are TGTGCCAGCAGCCAGACAGGGGTGCCTGAAGCTTTCTTT. As protein: CASSQTGVPEAFF.

The chain joins TRBV27 to TRBJ1-2; 8 nucleotides match TRBD1. V trimming: 7 bases; J trimming: 7 bases; junction bases outside the gene matches: 14. This CDR3 contains 15 residues. Per germline, CDR1 MNHEY and CDR2 SMNVEV (reference sequence). CDR3 sequence (DNA): TGTGCCAGCACCCCCCAGGGGCAGGGGGCGGGTGGCTACACCTTC. Its translation is CASTPQGQGAGGYTF.

The CDR3 DNA reads TGTGCCAGCAGCTTGGACAGGGGGGCCAACTACGAGCAGTACTTC. Its protein product is CASSLDRGANYEQYF. This chain joins TRBV5-6 and TRBJ2-7; 8 nucleotides align to TRBD1. Germline CDR1 reads SGHDT; CDR2 reads YYEEEE. V trimming: 0 bases; J trimming: 3 bases; junction bases outside the gene matches: 5. This CDR3 contains 15 residues.

This chain links TRBV5-1 with TRBJ2-1, with 9 bases lining up with TRBD1. CDR1 SGHRS and CDR2 YFSETQ come from the germline V gene. The CDR3 contains 21 residues. V lost 4 bases to trimming and J lost 1 base; unmatched junction nucleotides: 21. CDR3 protein: CASSTDKSTGGLRRSYNEQFF. CDR3 bases: TGCGCCAGCAGCACAGACAAATCGACAGGGGGGTTAAGAAGGTCCTACAATGAGCAGTTCTTC.

The CDR3 region has the DNA TGTGCCAGCAACTCCCCGGGACAGAGGGGACTAGCGGGAGGTATAGATGAGCAGTTCTTC. Translation gives CASNSPGQRGLAGGIDEQFF. This chain joins TRBV9 and TRBJ2-1; 15 positions match TRBD2. Germline CDR1 SGDLS, CDR2 YYNGEE. This CDR3 contains 20 residues. V dropped 6 bases and J dropped 8; count of bases not matched to a gene: 21.

The V and J genes are TRBV19 and TRBJ2-1, with 9 bases fitting TRBD2. Losses at the gene ends were 7 bases for V and 9 bases for J; bases not matched to a gene: 13. Germline V gene lookup returns CDR1 LNHDA and CDR2 SQIVND (reference sequence). This CDR3 region has 15 residues. CDR3 amino acids: CASKFEVAGAGEQFF. The CDR3 DNA sequence: TGTGCCAGTAAATTCGAGGTAGCGGGAGCGGGTGAGCAGTTCTTC.

The V call is TRBV20-1, the J call TRBJ2-5, with D possibly matching TRBD2 (5 bases). Germline V gene data show CDR1 as DFQATT and CDR2 as SNEGSKA (reference sequence). This CDR3 spans 12 amino acids. Between the trimmed V and J ends, which lost 2 bases and 7 bases, there was a span of 11 bases. The CDR3 is CSARNGGRTQYF. The CDR3 bases are TGCAGTGCTAGAAATGGAGGACGGACCCAGTACTTC.

The V gene is TRBV3-1, the J gene TRBJ2-2, with 10 bases fitting TRBD2. V shed 3 bases and J 5 bases; nucleotides not matched to a gene: 9. This CDR3 is 17 amino acids long. The germline gives CDR1 LGHDT, CDR2 YNNKEL (reference sequence). CDR3 coding DNA: TGTGCCAGCAGCCAGAAGGGACTAGCGATACCTACCGGGGAGCTGTTTTTT. Translation gives CASSQKGLAIPTGELFF.

The chain couples TRBV2 to TRBJ2-4; the match to TRBD2 covers 15 bases. The length of the CDR3 is 17 residues. Germline V lookup: CDR1 SNHLY, CDR2 FYNNEI. The junction had 5 bases not matched to a gene; V was cut back by 7 bases and J by 1 base. For the CDR3, the DNA is TGTGCCAGCATCGGACTAGCGGGAGGGTTGGCCAAAAACATTCAGTACTTC. As protein: CASIGLAGGLAKNIQYF.

The CDR3 DNA sequence: TGTGCCAGCAGCTTAACGTCGGGGATGAACACTGAAGCTTTCTTT. This translates into CASSLTSGMNTEAFF. V usage is TRBV7-3 and J usage is TRBJ1-1; D call uncertain. The germline V and J ends were trimmed by 0 bases and 0 bases, with 8 bases remaining between them. The CDR3 loop spans 15 amino acids. Per germline, CDR1 SGHTA and CDR2 FQGTGA.

Notes on this clonotype: Mismatch with germline at one junction end may stem from a read error. The rearrangement joins TRBV28 to TRBJ1-1; D is ambiguous. Germline values: CDR1 MDHEN, CDR2 SYDVKM. This CDR3 is 12 amino acids long. The DNA of the CDR3 is TGTGCCAGCCGTTTTATGAACACTGAAGCTTTCTTT. Translated: CASRFMNTEAFF. Full variable domain (remainder filled in from reference TRBV28 and TRBJ1-1): DVKVTQSSRYLVKRTGEKVFLECVQDMDHENMFWYRQDPGLGLRLIYFSYDVKMKEKGDIPEGYSVSREKKERFSLILESASTNQTSMYLCASRFMNTEAFFGQGTRLTVV.

V usage is TRBV3-1 and J usage is TRBJ2-7, with TRBD1 identical over 9 bases. Germline lookup yields CDR1 LGHDT and CDR2 YNNKEL (reference sequence). This CDR3 spans 15 amino acids. The trim removed 5 bases at V and 2 bases at J, leaving 7 bases unmatched. The CDR3: CASSSARQGAYEQYF. The CDR3 nucleotides read TGTGCCAGCAGCTCCGCGCGACAGGGGGCCTACGAGCAGTACTTC.

The J gene is TRBJ2-7, the V gene TRBV29-1; D is possibly TRBD2 (5 bases). The V gene's germline CDR1 is SQVTM and CDR2 ANQGSEA. V lost 2 bases and J lost 0, with 8 bases in between. This CDR3 comprises 13 residues. CDR3 sequence (DNA): TGCAGCGTTGAAAGACGGGACTCCTACGAGCAGTACTTC. Translation: CSVERRDSYEQYF.

The chain joins TRBV20-1 to TRBJ1-4; no definite D call. This CDR3 region has 14 residues. The V end was cut by 2 bases, the J end by 0 bases, with 7 bases between. Germline CDR1 reads DFQATT; CDR2 reads SNEGSKA (reference sequence). This CDR3 reads CSARPRPTNEKLFF. DNA of the CDR3: TGCAGTGCTAGACCCAGGCCAACTAATGAAAAACTGTTTTTT.

This clonotype has a single count. The chain combines TRBV4-3 with TRBJ1-5, with D hard to call. The CDR3 sequence is 15 residues long. The ends were cut back, 1 base at V and 3 bases at J, with 10 bases in the middle. Germline V gives CDR1 LGHNA, CDR2 YSLEER. CDR3 coding DNA: TGCGCCAGCAGCCAAGGATGGACCCACAATCAGCCCCAGCATTTT. Amino acids: CASSQGWTHNQPQHF.

The genes are TRBV20-1 and TRBJ2-3, with TRBD2 identical over 14 bases. Germline CDR1 DFQATT, CDR2 SNEGSKA (reference sequence). The V segment lost 4 bases and the J segment 6 bases; nucleotides outside the gene matches: 9. The CDR3 covers 16 residues. This CDR3 is CSATRLAGGPEDTQYF. The CDR3, as DNA: TGCAGTGCTACGAGACTAGCGGGAGGGCCGGAGGATACGCAGTATTTT.

In DNA, the CDR3 is TGTGCCAGCAGCGTAGACGGACAGGGACCGAACACTGAAGCTTTCTTT. Protein product: CASSVDGQGPNTEAFF. The chain is built from TRBV9 and TRBJ1-1; 8 nucleotides line up with TRBD1. Germline V lookup: CDR1 SGDLS, CDR2 YYNGEE. The CDR3 has 16 amino acids. The V and J ends lost 0 bases and 1 base, in that order; junction bases with no gene match: 5.

The CDR3 spells CASSQTTRPGANVLTF. The CDR3 nucleotides read TGTGCCAGCAGCCAGACGACGCGCCCTGGGGCCAACGTCCTGACTTTC. The J gene is TRBJ2-6, the V gene TRBV5-4, with no clear D. The CDR3 has 16 amino acids. Looked up from germline, CDR1 is SGHNT and CDR2 is YYREEE (reference sequence). V lost 4 bases to trimming and J lost 2 bases, with 13 bases between them.